The count of the clone carrying this TCR beta chain is one. Participant ages covered about 18 to 89 years across 20 to 30 US areas. Clinical histories supplied by participants themselves formed the basis of cohort assignment. The data stem from a study of blood T cell repertoires in COVID-19. Measured with immunoSEQ multiplex PCR; TCRdb has only the in-frame clones, and not every one. The table lists some 240,000 clones, more than 75% of them singletons, with about 7% in the top ten. V dropped 6 bases and J dropped 2 bases, with 15 bases sitting between them. Germline CDR1 reads SGHTA; CDR2 reads FQGNSA. The CDR3 has 15 amino acids.

The sequence came from a woman aged 45-59 years who had been exposed to COVID-19. What was sequenced was PBMCs or T cells enriched from blood (not recorded which). The chain combines TRBV7-2 with TRBJ2-3; TRBD2 is a possible D gene (6 bases). The CDR3 coding sequence is TGTGCCAGCAGGGCTCCGGGACTCTTCACAGATACGCAGTATTTT. Encoded protein: CASRAPGLFTDTQYF.